The 10 T cell receptor beta chains below come from one sample, sequenced in a study of blood T cell repertoires in COVID-19. Profiling relied on immunoSEQ multiplex PCR, and the TCRdb table lists in-frame clones only, not all of them. The table lists 250,000 to 300,000 clones, roughly 88% of them singletons. The specimen sequenced was peripheral blood. The receptors come from an older woman with acute or convalescent COVID-19.

The gene calls are TRBV5-1 and TRBJ2-2; TRBD1 aligns across 8 bases. This CDR3 is 17 amino acids long. Germline V gene data show CDR1 as SGHRS and CDR2 as YFSETQ. Trimming at V came to 3 bases and at J to 6 bases, leaving 13 bases not matched to a gene. The CDR3 reads CASSSFWTGSPSGELFF. DNA for the CDR3: TGCGCCAGCAGCTCCTTTTGGACAGGGTCTCCTTCCGGGGAGCTGTTTTTT.

CDR3 in DNA: TGCAGTGCTAGTCCAGGGCTGAACTATGGCTACACCTTC. It translates to CSASPGLNYGYTF. The V call is TRBV20-1, the J call TRBJ1-2, with a tentative D call TRBD1 (5 bases). V dropped 3 bases and J dropped 2 bases, with 10 bases sitting between them. CDR1 and CDR2 from the germline V gene are DFQATT and SNEGSKA (reference sequence). This CDR3 is built from 13 residues.

The chain is built from TRBV21-1 and TRBJ2-3; the D call in the table, TRBD1, was not verified against the DNA. TRBV21-1 counts as a pseudogene. The length of the CDR3 is 13 residues. Here the CDR3 reads CARPSDSQDTQYF. CDR3 coding DNA: TGTGCCAGACCCTCGGACAGTCAGGATACGCAGTATTTT.

As concerns this clone: The sample has other DNA sequences that encode this CDR3 too. J is TRBJ1-2 and V is TRBV19; 8 bases align to TRBD1. CDR1 LNHDA and CDR2 SQIVND come from the germline V gene (reference sequence). Germline trimming cut 5 bases from V and 2 bases from J; bases unmatched to any gene: 10. The CDR3 covers 16 residues. CDR3 protein: CASSPPRQGKNYGYTF. As DNA, the CDR3 is TGTGCCAGTAGTCCCCCCCGACAGGGGAAGAACTATGGCTACACCTTC.

A few counts support this clone. The chain carries TRBV18 and TRBJ1-1; D not resolved. Germline V CDR1 and CDR2: KGHSH, LQKENI. This CDR3 spans 16 amino acids. Deletions cut 2 bases from V and 0 bases from J, with 13 bases between. CDR3 residues: CASSPAAASMNTEAFF. The CDR3, as DNA: TGTGCCAGCTCACCAGCGGCCGCCAGCATGAACACTGAAGCTTTCTTT.

This clone is a singleton in its sample. V and J are TRBV30 and TRBJ1-5; D is possibly TRBD1 (5 bases). CDR1 and CDR2 from the germline V gene are GTSNPN and SVGIG (reference sequence). V was shortened by 2 bases and J by 5 bases, with 16 bases between the two germline ends. The CDR3 extends over 15 amino acids. The CDR3 loop reads CAWSPRVGLDQPQHF. The CDR3 nucleotides read TGTGCCTGGAGTCCACGCGTGGGGCTCGATCAGCCCCAGCATTTT.

V gene TRBV28 combines with J gene TRBJ2-6; 10 positions match TRBD1. This CDR3 is 15 amino acids long. The V segment lost 7 bases and the J segment 2 bases; nucleotides outside the gene matches: 2. CDR1 MDHEN and CDR2 SYDVKM come from the germline V gene. CDR3 sequence: CASIGTGAGANVLTF. The CDR3 DNA follows: TGTGCCAGCATAGGGACAGGGGCTGGGGCCAACGTCCTGACTTTC.

The chain recombines TRBV5-6 with TRBJ2-3; possibly TRBD1 for D (6 bases). V shed 4 bases and J shed 0 bases, with 12 bases lying between them. The length of the CDR3 is 15 residues. Looked up from germline, CDR1 is SGHDT and CDR2 is YYEEEE. CDR3 residues: CASSGWTASTDTQYF. For the CDR3, the DNA is TGTGCCAGCAGCGGGTGGACAGCTAGCACAGATACGCAGTATTTT.

The V and J genes are TRBV20-1 and TRBJ2-1, with D unresolved. This CDR3 is 11 amino acids long. The germline V and J ends were trimmed by 5 bases and 7 bases, with 9 bases remaining between them. The germline V gene has CDR1 DFQATT and CDR2 SNEGSKA (reference sequence). CDR3 in amino acids: CSAARANEQFF. CDR3 coding DNA: TGCAGTGCTGCGCGAGCGAATGAGCAGTTCTTC.

In this sample, this clone turned up a few times. This chain uses TRBV19 with TRBJ1-1; D unresolved. The germline gives CDR1 LNHDA, CDR2 SQIVND (reference sequence). V gave up 8 bases and J gave up 11 bases, with 18 bases separating them. The CDR3 length is 12 residues. The CDR3 bases are TGTGCCAGTTCCTTTTCCTCCGAGAGGGCTTTCTTT. Amino acid sequence: CASSFSSERAFF.